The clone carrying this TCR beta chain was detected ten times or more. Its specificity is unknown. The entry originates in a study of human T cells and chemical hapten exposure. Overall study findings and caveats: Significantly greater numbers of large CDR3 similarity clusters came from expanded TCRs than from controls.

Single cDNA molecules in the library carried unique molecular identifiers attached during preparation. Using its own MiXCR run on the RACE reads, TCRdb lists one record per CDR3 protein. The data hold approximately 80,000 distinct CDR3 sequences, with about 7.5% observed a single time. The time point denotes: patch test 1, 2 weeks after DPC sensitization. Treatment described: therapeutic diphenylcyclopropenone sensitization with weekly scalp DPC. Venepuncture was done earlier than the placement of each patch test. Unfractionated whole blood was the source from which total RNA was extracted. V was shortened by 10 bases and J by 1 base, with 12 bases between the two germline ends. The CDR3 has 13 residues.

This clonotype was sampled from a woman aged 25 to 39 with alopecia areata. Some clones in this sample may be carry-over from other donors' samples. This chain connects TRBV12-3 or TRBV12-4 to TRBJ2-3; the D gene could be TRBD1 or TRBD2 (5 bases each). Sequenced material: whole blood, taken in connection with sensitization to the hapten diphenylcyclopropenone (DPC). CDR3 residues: CATGRGGTDTQYF. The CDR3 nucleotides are TGTGCCACCGGAAGGGGAGGCACAGATACGCAGTATTTT.